The 29 T cell receptor beta chains listed next were all sequenced from one sample in a study of OX40 agonist ivuxolimab in advanced cancers. The method was immunoSEQ multiplex PCR; TCRdb's version includes in-frame clones alone and lacks a portion of them. The top ten clones hold nearly 9.5% of a sample with under 50,000 clones, around 92% of them seen once. Material: CD4+ or CD8+ T cells sorted from blood, obtained in a trial of the OX40 agonist ivuxolimab. The receptor set was obtained from an adult with an advanced solid tumor such as melanoma, head and neck, liver or kidney cancer.

The rearrangement joins TRBV7-9 to TRBJ2-5; D is tentatively TRBD1 or TRBD2 (5 bases each). V shed 6 bases and J shed 3 bases, with 14 bases lying between them. This CDR3 region has 14 residues. Germline CDR1 reads SEHNR; CDR2 reads FQNEAQ (reference sequence). CDR3 protein: CASRLDSVKETQYF. The CDR3 DNA reads TGTGCCAGCAGACTAGACAGCGTTAAAGAGACCCAGTACTTC.

This chain uses TRBV11-2 with TRBJ2-3; a possible D gene is TRBD1 (5 bases). The V gene lost 0 bases and the J gene lost 6 bases, with 19 bases spanning the gap. From germline, CDR1 is SGHAT and CDR2 FQNNGV. This CDR3 contains 17 residues. CDR3 region: CASSLERGRGIRDTQYF. In nucleotides, the CDR3 is TGTGCCAGCAGCTTAGAAAGGGGTAGGGGTATTAGGGATACGCAGTATTTT.

The chain uses TRBV6-1 and TRBJ1-1; D not certain. V gave up 6 bases and J gave up 5 bases, with 10 bases separating them. This CDR3 comprises 12 residues. Germline V gene sequence: CDR1 MNHNS, CDR2 SASEGT. The CDR3 nucleotides are TGTGCCAGCAGGACCCTTACGACTGAAGCTTTCTTT. Translating it yields CASRTLTTEAFF.

This clone has just one count. The chain employs TRBV7-4 and TRBJ2-3; a possible D gene is TRBD1 (5 bases). Germline CDR1 SGHVT, CDR2 SQSDAQ. Trimming pared 8 bases from V and 5 bases from J, leaving 8 bases between. The CDR3 length is 11 residues. CDR3 loop: CASYQGDTQYF. DNA for the CDR3: TGTGCCAGCTATCAGGGAGATACGCAGTATTTT.

This clone was detected a few times. V gene TRBV29-1 combines with J gene TRBJ1-1, with D unclear. Trimming left V 5 bases short and J 4 bases short, with 14 bases between. The CDR3 runs 13 residues. Germline V lookup: CDR1 SQVTM, CDR2 ANQGSEA. The CDR3 nucleotides read TGCAGCGTTCCGGGATCAACTTTCACTGAAGCTTTCTTT. It codes for CSVPGSTFTEAFF.

This chain uses TRBV13 with TRBJ1-4; 8 bases are shared with TRBD1. Germline-derived CDR1 and CDR2 are PRHDT and FYEKMQ (reference sequence). V lost 5 bases to trimming and J lost 5 bases; unmatched junction nucleotides: 7. The CDR3 is 15 residues long. CDR3 loop: CASSPNRGRNEKLFF. The DNA for the CDR3 is TGTGCCAGCAGCCCCAACAGGGGGAGAAATGAAAAACTGTTTTTT. The full variable domain, its missing parts supplied by reference TRBV13 and TRBJ1-4, is AAGVIQSPRHLIKEKRETATLKCYPIPRHDTVYWYQQGPGQDPQFLISFYEKMQSDKGSIPDRFSAQQFSDYHSELNMSSLELGDSALYFCASSPNRGRNEKLFFGSGTQLSVL.

CDR3 sequence: CASVSPDRGLKVSGNTIYF. The CDR3, as DNA: TGCGCCAGCGTCTCCCCGGACAGGGGCCTTAAGGTCTCTGGAAACACCATATATTTT. The gene calls are TRBV10-1 and TRBJ1-3; 9 bases line up with TRBD1. The J segment lost 0 bases and the V segment lost 8 bases, leaving 17 bases of the junction unmatched. Germline CDR1 reads WNHNN; CDR2 reads SYGVQD (reference sequence). The CDR3 totals 19 residues.

This clone appeared once. CDR3 amino acids: CASSVQVGGTEAFF. The DNA for the CDR3 is TGCGCCAGCAGTGTACAGGTCGGTGGCACTGAAGCTTTCTTT. The chain has TRBV10-2 and TRBJ1-1; D is perhaps TRBD1 (5 bases). This CDR3 is 14 amino acids long. Germline V lookup: CDR1 WSHSY, CDR2 SAAADI. Between the trimmed V and J ends, which lost 4 bases and 4 bases, there was a span of 13 bases.

In its sample, this clone was seen once. The genes are TRBV15 and TRBJ1-2; maybe TRBD1 (6 bases). Germline lookup yields CDR1 LNHNV and CDR2 YYDKDF (reference sequence). The CDR3 runs 18 residues. Trimming pared 3 bases from V and 2 bases from J, leaving 22 bases between. In nucleotides, the CDR3 is TGTGCCACCAGCAGCCCGAACCGGTGGGGGGCTCGGAACTATGGCTACACCTTC. Protein product: CATSSPNRWGARNYGYTF.

The chain couples TRBV5-4 to TRBJ2-2; D is perhaps TRBD1 (5 bases). V was shortened by 0 bases and J by 8 bases, with 14 bases between the two germline ends. This CDR3 has 15 residues. Per germline, CDR1 SGHNT and CDR2 YYREEE (reference sequence). The CDR3 DNA reads TGTGCCAGCAGCTTGGAGCGTTGGGGCTCGGGGGAGCTGTTTTTT. This gives the protein CASSLERWGSGELFF.

The chain links TRBV23-1 to TRBJ1-1; tentatively, D is TRBD1 (6 bases). TRBV23-1 falls under the ORF class, with uncertain function. The CDR3 covers 17 residues. Between the trimmed V and J ends, which lost 4 bases and 2 bases, there was a span of 20 bases. In DNA, the CDR3 is TGCGCCAGCAGTCGTTTTCCCACCGACAGGCGAAACACTGAAGCTTTCTTT. Amino acids: CASSRFPTDRRNTEAFF.

The chain couples TRBV5-3 to TRBJ2-3; 11 bases agree with TRBD2. TRBV5-3 is an open reading frame whose function is uncertain. The trim removed 4 bases at V and 5 bases at J, leaving 21 bases unmatched. The CDR3 totals 20 residues. The CDR3 reads CARSHRQGILAGGGGDTQYF. CDR3 DNA: TGTGCCAGAAGCCACCGACAGGGGATTCTAGCGGGAGGCGGGGGAGATACGCAGTATTTT.

This clone was seen a single time. The rearrangement uses TRBV6-6 and TRBJ1-4; D is unclear. The CDR3 spans 16 residues. V was pared by 2 bases and J by 0 bases, with 10 bases between. Germline CDR1 is MNHNY and CDR2 is SVGAGI (reference sequence). CDR3 amino acids: CASSYLHPSTNEKLFF. The CDR3 nucleotides read TGTGCCAGCAGTTACCTCCACCCTTCAACTAATGAAAAACTGTTTTTT.

CDR3 loop: CASSLLPGSATGELFF. DNA of the CDR3: TGTGCCAGCAGTTTACTCCCCGGGAGTGCCACCGGGGAGCTGTTTTTT. The chain carries TRBV27 and TRBJ2-2; D might be TRBD2 (6 bases). In germline, CDR1 is MNHEY, CDR2 SMNVEV (reference sequence). V lost 2 bases to trimming and J lost 4 bases, with 14 bases between them. CDR3 length: 16 residues.

The rearrangement uses TRBV29-1 and TRBJ1-4; D may be TRBD1 (6 bases). The V gene's germline CDR1 is SQVTM and CDR2 ANQGSEA. Between the trimmed V and J ends, which lost 6 bases and 4 bases, there was a span of 18 bases. This CDR3 is built from 15 residues. In DNA, the CDR3 is TGCAGCGTGGGGGGTAGTCGGACAGATAATGAAAAACTGTTTTTT. This encodes CSVGGSRTDNEKLFF.

Comments on this clone: One end of the junction varies from germline; a read error may be responsible. The V gene is TRBV13, the J gene TRBJ2-2, with 7 nucleotides matching TRBD2. This CDR3 has 18 amino acids. Per germline, CDR1 PRHDT and CDR2 FYEKMQ (reference sequence). CDR3 in DNA: TGTGCCAGCCGCTTAGCGTACGATGGACTAGATCTTACCGGGGAGCTGTTTTTT. Protein sequence: CASRLAYDGLDLTGELFF.

This rearrangement joins TRBV5-6 to TRBJ2-1; 10 bases align to TRBD2. This CDR3 is 17 amino acids long. With V trimmed by 4 bases and J by 2 bases, 9 bases remained unmatched. The V gene's germline CDR1 is SGHDT and CDR2 YYEEEE. The CDR3 spells CASSTQLAGEPYNEQFF. The CDR3 DNA reads TGTGCCAGCAGCACCCAGCTAGCGGGAGAGCCCTACAATGAGCAGTTCTTC.

J is TRBJ2-1 and V is TRBV29-1, with D perhaps TRBD1 (6 bases). Germline V CDR1 and CDR2: SQVTM, ANQGSEA. This CDR3 has 14 amino acids. The V gene lost 1 base and the J gene lost 2 bases, with 9 bases spanning the gap. CDR3: CSVEGRGPYNEQFF. The DNA for the CDR3 is TGCAGCGTTGAAGGCAGGGGCCCCTACAATGAGCAGTTCTTC.

This chain joins TRBV29-1 and TRBJ1-1; D is possibly TRBD1 (5 bases). The V end lost 6 bases, the J end lost 6 bases, and 14 bases lay between the germline ends. The CDR3 has 12 amino acids. Germline-derived CDR1 and CDR2 are SQVTM and ANQGSEA. The CDR3 DNA is TGCAGCGTCTCCGGGACGGAATCTGAAGCTTTCTTT. Its protein product is CSVSGTESEAFF.

V and J are TRBV14 and TRBJ2-7; D gene uncertain. The CDR3 is 11 amino acids. Germline CDR1 is SGHDN and CDR2 is FVKESK. V lost 1 base and J lost 4, with 2 bases in between. CDR3 protein: CASSQAYEQYF. The CDR3 nucleotides are TGTGCCAGCAGCCAAGCGTACGAGCAGTACTTC. The whole variable domain, filled in from reference TRBV14 and TRBJ2-7, reads EAGVTQFPSHSVIEKGQTVTLRCDPISGHDNLYWYRRVMGKEIKFLLHFVKESKQDESGMPNNRFLAERTGGTYSTLKVQPAELEDSGVYFCASSQAYEQYFGPGTRLTVT.

This clone was seen a single time. The gene calls are TRBV27 and TRBJ2-4; 12 nucleotides line up with TRBD2. In germline, CDR1 is MNHEY, CDR2 SMNVEV (reference sequence). CDR3 length: 18 amino acids. Trimming took 4 bases from V and 2 from J; bases not matched to a gene: 9. The CDR3 loop reads CASSSPSGRAGSKNIQYF. The CDR3 region has the DNA TGTGCCAGCAGTTCCCCTAGCGGGAGGGCCGGGTCCAAAAACATTCAGTACTTC.

This clone appeared once. The J gene is TRBJ2-5, the V gene TRBV4-3; 7 positions agree with TRBD1. CDR3 size: 15 residues. CDR1 is LGHNA and CDR2 is YSLEER in the germline V gene. After removal of 1 base from V and 4 bases from J, the junction contained 6 bases not matched to a gene. CDR3 amino acids: CASSQGTGVVETQYF. In DNA form, the CDR3 reads TGCGCCAGCAGCCAAGGTACAGGGGTTGTAGAGACCCAGTACTTC.

This clone was seen only once. The chain recombines TRBV5-4 with TRBJ1-2, with D perhaps TRBD1 (5 bases). Trimming took 5 bases from V and 4 from J, leaving 18 bases between them. The CDR3 is 15 residues long. Germline V CDR1 and CDR2: SGHNT, YYREEE (reference sequence). The CDR3 DNA reads TGTGCCAGCAGTTCGCCGGAGGGGATTGCCTATGGCTACACCTTC. Its protein product is CASSSPEGIAYGYTF.

The chain links TRBV14 to TRBJ2-7; D possibly corresponds to TRBD2 (6 bases). CDR1 is SGHDN, CDR2 FVKESK, per germline. The V gene lost 2 bases and the J gene lost 0 bases, with 17 bases spanning the gap. This CDR3 is built from 17 residues. The CDR3: CASSQQRAKTLSYEQYF. CDR3 in DNA: TGTGCCAGCAGCCAACAGCGGGCCAAAACTCTCTCCTACGAGCAGTACTTC.

In this sample, this clone turned up once. The chain couples TRBV7-9 to TRBJ2-7; 7 nucleotides align to TRBD1. This CDR3 is built from 13 residues. Germline V gene lookup returns CDR1 SEHNR and CDR2 FQNEAQ (reference sequence). V lost 5 bases and J lost 3; bases outside the gene matches: 4. DNA of the CDR3: TGTGCCAGCAGCCCTGGACAGGTCTACGAGCAGTACGTC. Its protein is CASSPGQVYEQYV.

In its sample, this clone was seen once. The V call is TRBV4-1, the J call TRBJ2-7; D call uncertain. The CDR3 consists of 15 residues. Between the trimmed V and J ends, which lost 1 base and 2 bases, there was a span of 12 bases. Germline V gene sequence: CDR1 MGHRA, CDR2 YSYEKL. The CDR3: CASSQGPIGTYEQYF. CDR3 nucleotides: TGCGCCAGCAGCCAAGGTCCGATCGGAACCTACGAGCAGTACTTC.

This chain uses TRBV9 with TRBJ2-1; 7 bases line up with TRBD1. Germline-derived CDR1 and CDR2 are SGDLS and YYNGEE. The CDR3 is 16 amino acids. The J segment lost 9 bases and the V segment lost 4 bases, leaving 16 bases of the junction unmatched. The CDR3 region is CASSISRDRVGAEQFF. Written as DNA, the CDR3 is TGTGCCAGCAGCATCTCCCGTGACAGGGTGGGGGCTGAGCAGTTCTTC.

The V call is TRBV6-5, the J call TRBJ2-7; perhaps TRBD2 as D (6 bases). The CDR3 is made up of 12 amino acids. CDR1 is MNHEY, CDR2 SVGAGI, per germline. V dropped 6 bases and J dropped 7 bases, with 13 bases sitting between them. CDR3 nucleotide sequence: TGTGCCAGCAGCTTCACTGGGGGGGAGCAGTACGTC. As protein: CASSFTGGEQYV.

This chain joins TRBV2 and TRBJ2-7, with 13 bases lining up with TRBD2. The germline V gene encodes CDR1 SNHLY and CDR2 FYNNEI. The J segment lost 5 bases and the V segment lost 5 bases, leaving 6 bases of the junction unmatched. This CDR3 has 15 amino acids. CDR3: CASSYGLAGDHEQYF. CDR3 bases: TGTGCCAGCAGTTACGGACTAGCGGGAGACCACGAGCAGTACTTC.